Below, 25 T cell receptor beta chains from the same sample are listed, as sequenced in a study of CD8 T cells in ankylosing spondylitis. In TCRdb, the 5' RACE reads were re-called with MiXCR into one record per CDR3 protein. This table holds 200,000 to 300,000 distinct CDR3 sequences, more than 20% found once. Sequencing was done on a sample of blood, either unsorted or a sorted T cell fraction (not recorded which). The receptors here all came from a male donor with ankylosing spondylitis or in good health (not recorded which).

Only a few counts were recorded for this clonotype. This rearrangement joins TRBV12-3 or TRBV12-4 to TRBJ2-2, with 7 bases identical to TRBD2. The trim removed 3 bases at V and 10 bases at J, leaving 8 bases unmatched. CDR3 size: 14 residues. DNA of the CDR3: TGTGCCAGCAGTTTTTCAGCGGGGACGGCGGAGCTGTTTTTT. Encoded protein: CASSFSAGTAELFF.

V gene TRBV20-1 combines with J gene TRBJ1-1, with D tentatively TRBD1 (5 bases). The CDR3 is 14 amino acids. Deletions cut 0 bases from V and 6 bases from J, with 14 bases between. Germline V gene data show CDR1 as DFQATT and CDR2 as SNEGSKA (reference sequence). DNA for the CDR3: TGCAGTGCTAGAGATCGGGGGACCGACCCTGAAGCTTTCTTT. Its translation: CSARDRGTDPEAFF.

CDR3 nucleotides: TGTGCCAGCAACGAACTAGGTGTTTCCTACGAGCAGTACTTC. It translates to CASNELGVSYEQYF. The rearrangement joins TRBV12-3 or TRBV12-4 to TRBJ2-7; possibly TRBD2 for D (5 bases). The CDR3 loop spans 14 amino acids. Trimming removed 7 bases at V and 1 base at J, with 14 bases between.

This clonotype was observed many times. The chain employs TRBV2 and TRBJ1-5; the D gene is possibly TRBD1 (5 bases). The CDR3 has 14 amino acids. CDR1 SNHLY and CDR2 FYNNEI come from the germline V gene. Trimming shortened V by 7 bases and J by 4 bases, and 14 bases separated the two germline ends. The CDR3 loop reads CASKGQGRNQPQHF. CDR3 DNA: TGTGCCAGCAAGGGGCAGGGTCGAAATCAGCCCCAGCATTTT.

The genes are TRBV20-1 and TRBJ2-7; 8 bases match TRBD2. This CDR3 has 16 residues. V lost 2 bases, J lost 2 bases, and 11 bases stayed unmatched. The germline gives CDR1 DFQATT, CDR2 SNEGSKA (reference sequence). The CDR3 nucleotides are TGCAGTGCTAGATCTACCAGACTAGCGCCCACCTACGAGCAGTACTTC. Residues: CSARSTRLAPTYEQYF.

Many counts were recorded for this clonotype. The J gene is TRBJ1-2, the V gene TRBV20-1; unclear D gene. Germline V gene lookup returns CDR1 DFQATT and CDR2 SNEGSKA (reference sequence). Trimming left V 6 bases short and J 3 bases short, with 17 bases between. The length of the CDR3 is 14 residues. CDR3 sequence: CSADPLAGDYGYTF. In DNA, the CDR3 is TGCAGTGCCGACCCATTAGCCGGCGACTATGGCTACACCTTC.

The chain joins TRBV19 to TRBJ1-1; D is uncertain. The CDR3 has 15 amino acids. V lost 7 bases, J lost 0 bases, and 15 bases lay in between. CDR1 LNHDA and CDR2 SQIVND come from the germline V gene (reference sequence). CDR3 coding DNA: TGTGCCAGTACCAAAGGACCTACAGTGAACACTGAAGCTTTCTTT. This sequence encodes CASTKGPTVNTEAFF.

The sample holds many counts of this clonotype. The chain has TRBV24-1 and TRBJ2-3; 7 nucleotides agree with TRBD1. V lost 4 bases and J lost 4; bases outside the gene matches: 7. The CDR3 totals 15 residues. The germline gives CDR1 KGHDR, CDR2 SFDVKD. The DNA of the CDR3 is TGTGCCACCAGTGACCCGAGAACAGGGGCAGATACGCAGTATTTT. Translated: CATSDPRTGADTQYF.

The chain links TRBV28 to TRBJ1-2; 8 bases match TRBD1. Germline trimming cut 8 bases from V and 5 bases from J; bases unmatched to any gene: 10. CDR3 length equals 14 residues. Germline lookup yields CDR1 MDHEN and CDR2 SYDVKM. The CDR3 DNA sequence: TGTGCCAGCCGAGACAGGGGAACGTGGTATGGCTACACCTTC. Translation gives CASRDRGTWYGYTF.

CDR3: CASKPVGVPSYEQYF. The DNA for the CDR3 is TGTGCCAGCAAGCCGGTTGGAGTTCCCTCCTACGAGCAGTACTTC. This sequence joins TRBV28 and TRBJ2-7, with unresolved D. The CDR3 has 15 residues. The germline gives CDR1 MDHEN, CDR2 SYDVKM. The germline V and J ends were trimmed by 7 bases and 0 bases, with 16 bases remaining between them.

This chain links TRBV20-1 with TRBJ2-1; unclear D gene. This CDR3 is 12 amino acids long. In germline, CDR1 is DFQATT, CDR2 SNEGSKA (reference sequence). Between the trimmed V and J ends, which lost 3 bases and 6 bases, there was a span of 9 bases. CDR3 sequence reads: CSASSGFNEQFF. As DNA, the CDR3 is TGCAGTGCTAGTTCTGGGTTCAATGAGCAGTTCTTC.

This clonotype came up many times. The chain employs TRBV6-1 and TRBJ2-5, with TRBD1 as a possible D gene (5 bases). Trimming shortened V by 5 bases and J by 1 base, and 14 bases separated the two germline ends. CDR3 length: 15 residues. Germline values: CDR1 MNHNS, CDR2 SASEGT. CDR3 bases: TGTGCCAGCAGTCGCCTCCAAGGGGCCCAAGAGACCCAGTACTTC. It yields the protein CASSRLQGAQETQYF.

This chain connects TRBV9 to TRBJ1-3, with 9 bases identical to TRBD1. V was pared by 3 bases and J by 6 bases, with 10 bases of the junction left unmatched. The CDR3 loop spans 16 amino acids. Germline V CDR1 and CDR2: SGDLS, YYNGEE. Here the CDR3 DNA reads TGTGCCAGCAGCGGACACGACAGGGGGTTAGAAAACACCATATATTTT. It codes for CASSGHDRGLENTIYF.

This clonotype has ten or more counts. The chain has TRBV24-1 and TRBJ2-7, with 10 bases matching TRBD1. Germline V gene data show CDR1 as KGHDR and CDR2 as SFDVKD. V shed 11 bases, J shed 2 bases, and the junction held 5 bases outside the gene matches. The CDR3 is 13 amino acids. CDR3 bases: TGTGCCAAGGGACAGGGGAGGGCCTACGAGCAGTACTTC. It specifies CAKGQGRAYEQYF.

This clonotype showed up many times. This chain uses TRBV4-1 with TRBJ2-7; possibly TRBD1 or TRBD2 for D (6 bases each). Trimming left V 4 bases short and J 3 bases short, with 13 bases between. Germline CDR1 and CDR2: MGHRA and YSYEKL. This CDR3 is 14 amino acids long. DNA for the CDR3: TGCGCCAGCAGCCGGGGGGCAGGTAACTACGAGCAGTACTTC. Translating it yields CASSRGAGNYEQYF.

This chain connects TRBV7-2 to TRBJ2-6; D ambiguous. CDR1 SGHTA and CDR2 FQGNSA come from the germline V gene. CDR3 length equals 13 residues. V gave up 8 bases and J gave up 0 bases, with 5 bases separating them. The CDR3 bases are TGTGCCAGCGGCAACTCTGGGGCCAACGTCCTGACTTTC. This encodes CASGNSGANVLTF.

The rearrangement joins TRBV30 to TRBJ2-1; a possible D gene is TRBD1 (6 bases). This CDR3 spans 14 amino acids. V was cut by 3 bases and J by 1 base, with 10 bases left in between. CDR1 and CDR2 from the germline V gene are GTSNPN and SVGIG (reference sequence). CDR3 amino acids: CAWRGAISYNEQFF. The CDR3 coding sequence is TGTGCCTGGAGGGGGGCGATTTCCTACAATGAGCAGTTCTTC.

V is TRBV6-1 and J is TRBJ2-7, with TRBD1 matching 7 bases. With 6 bases clipped from V and 2 bases from J, the junction kept 10 bases outside the gene matches. There are 15 residues in the CDR3. Germline CDR1 and CDR2: MNHNS and SASEGT. The CDR3 bases are TGTGCCAGCAGCTCCGGGACAGTAGGAACCTACGAGCAGTACTTC. Encoded protein: CASSSGTVGTYEQYF.

This clonotype was seen more than once but under ten times. V gene TRBV20-1 combines with J gene TRBJ2-3, with 7 bases matching TRBD2. With V trimmed by 3 bases and J by 6 bases, 15 bases remained unmatched. Looked up from germline, CDR1 is DFQATT and CDR2 is SNEGSKA (reference sequence). The length of the CDR3 is 16 residues. This CDR3 reads CSASIALRGTWDTQYF. Here the CDR3 DNA reads TGCAGTGCTAGTATAGCCTTGCGGGGGACCTGGGATACGCAGTATTTT.

This clonotype showed up many times. This sequence joins TRBV18 and TRBJ2-7; D gene uncertain. The CDR3 runs 12 residues. CDR1 is KGHSH, CDR2 LQKENI, per germline. V lost 3 bases to trimming and J lost 4 bases, with 7 bases between them. The CDR3 sequence: CASSPSKYEQYF. CDR3 DNA sequence: TGTGCCAGCTCACCTTCTAAATACGAGCAGTACTTC.

The chain couples TRBV20-1 to TRBJ1-6, with 7 nucleotides matching TRBD1. Trimming at V came to 0 bases and at J to 8 bases, leaving 4 bases not matched to a gene. CDR3 length: 14 residues. The germline CDR1 and CDR2 sequences are DFQATT and SNEGSKA (reference sequence). The CDR3 nucleotides are TGCAGTGCTAGAGATGACAGGGATTATTCACCCCTCCACTTT. Translation: CSARDDRDYSPLHF.

The rearrangement links TRBV30 to TRBJ2-1, with D possibly being TRBD1 or TRBD2 (5 bases each). V was shortened by 5 bases and J by 6 bases, with 8 bases between the two germline ends. Germline CDR1 reads GTSNPN; CDR2 reads SVGIG (reference sequence). The CDR3 covers 11 residues. CDR3 in DNA: TGTGCCTGGGGGGGTGGCAATGAGCAGTTCTTC. It encodes CAWGGGNEQFF.

This clonotype occurred a few times. The genes are TRBV29-1 and TRBJ2-1, with 12 bases fitting TRBD2. CDR1 is SQVTM, CDR2 ANQGSEA, per germline. The length of the CDR3 is 15 residues. The V and J ends lost 6 bases and 2 bases, in that order; junction bases with no gene match: 5. The CDR3 region has the DNA TGCAGCGTCCGAACTAGCGGGGGGACCTACAATGAGCAGTTCTTC. Protein: CSVRTSGGTYNEQFF.

This sequence joins TRBV6-1 and TRBJ1-1; 9 bases line up with TRBD1. The germline V gene encodes CDR1 MNHNS and CDR2 SASEGT. The CDR3 spans 15 residues. The junction had 8 bases not matched to a gene; V was cut back by 4 bases and J by 5 bases. The CDR3 DNA reads as TGTGCCAGCAGTGCCGGGCGACAGGGGGGGACTGAAGCTTTCTTT. Protein product: CASSAGRQGGTEAFF.

In its sample, this clonotype was seen once. The chain combines TRBV5-6 with TRBJ2-5; weak D call: TRBD1 (5 bases). Per germline, CDR1 SGHDT and CDR2 YYEEEE. Trimming left V 0 bases short and J 5 bases short, with 14 bases between. The CDR3 is 15 residues long. CDR3 coding DNA: TGTGCCAGCAGCTTGGAGCAGGGTAGGGTGGAGACCCAGTACTTC. It specifies CASSLEQGRVETQYF.